The entry below describes one T cell receptor beta chain. Its antigen is unidentified. The record originates from a study of a mutant IDH1 vaccine in newly diagnosed glioma. Study-level information: The first vaccination came 4-6 weeks after radiotherapy alone, or with temozolomide cycles.

Time point in this sample: week 47, end of study. Vaccination used 300 ug of mutant IDH1 20-mer peptide per dose, with topical imiquimod. Donor diagnoses consisted of new WHO grade 3 or 4 IDH1-mutant, ATRX-lost astrocytomas. The data were produced by immunoSEQ multiplex PCR, yet TCRdb's version contains in-frame clones alone and is incomplete. Altogether over 30,000 clones are present, around nine tenths being singletons, with the ten largest covering 12%. This CDR3 is 13 amino acids long. V lost 5 bases and J 0 bases, leaving 7 bases between the germline ends. Germline assignment: CDR1 KGHSH and CDR2 LQKENI.

Sequencing was performed on PBMCs, taken from a glioma patient whose treatment included an IDH1 peptide vaccine. The rearrangement links TRBV18 to TRBJ1-1, with unresolved D. The clonotype originates from a woman under 40 with glioma. DNA of the CDR3: TGTGCCAGCTCAAGCTCCGTGAACACTGAAGCTTTCTTT. This gives the protein CASSSSVNTEAFF.